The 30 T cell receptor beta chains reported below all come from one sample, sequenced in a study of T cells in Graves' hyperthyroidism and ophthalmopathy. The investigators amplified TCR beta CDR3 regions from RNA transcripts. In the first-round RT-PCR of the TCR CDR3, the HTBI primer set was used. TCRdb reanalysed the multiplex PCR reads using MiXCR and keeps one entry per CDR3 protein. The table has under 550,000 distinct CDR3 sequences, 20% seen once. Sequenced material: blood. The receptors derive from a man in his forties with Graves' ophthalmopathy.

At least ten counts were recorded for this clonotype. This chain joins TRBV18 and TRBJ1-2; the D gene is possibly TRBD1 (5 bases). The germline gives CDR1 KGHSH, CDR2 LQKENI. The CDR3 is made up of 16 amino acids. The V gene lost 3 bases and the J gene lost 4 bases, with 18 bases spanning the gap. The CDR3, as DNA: TGTGCCAGCTCACCTCTAGGAGAGGGGATAGCCTATGGCTACACCTTC. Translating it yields CASSPLGEGIAYGYTF.

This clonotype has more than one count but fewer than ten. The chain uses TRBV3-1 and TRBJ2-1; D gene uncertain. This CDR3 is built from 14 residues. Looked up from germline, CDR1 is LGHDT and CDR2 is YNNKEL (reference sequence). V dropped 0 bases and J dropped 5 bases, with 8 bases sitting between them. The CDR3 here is CASSQDTTHNEQFF. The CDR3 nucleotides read TGTGCCAGCAGCCAAGATACGACTCACAATGAGCAGTTCTTC.

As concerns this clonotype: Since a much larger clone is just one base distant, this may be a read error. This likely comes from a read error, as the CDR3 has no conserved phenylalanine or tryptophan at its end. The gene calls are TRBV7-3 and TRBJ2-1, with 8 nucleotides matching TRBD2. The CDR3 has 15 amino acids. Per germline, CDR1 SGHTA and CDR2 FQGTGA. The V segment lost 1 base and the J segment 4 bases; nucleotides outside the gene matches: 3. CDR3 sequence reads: CASSLNGLAYNEQFS. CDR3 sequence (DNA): TGTGCCAGCAGCTTAAATGGACTAGCATACAATGAGCAGTTCTCC.

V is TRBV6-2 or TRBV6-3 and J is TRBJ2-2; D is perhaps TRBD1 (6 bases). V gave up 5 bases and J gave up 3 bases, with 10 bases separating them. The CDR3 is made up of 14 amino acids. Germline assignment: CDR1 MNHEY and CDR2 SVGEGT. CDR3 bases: TGTGCCAGCAGTGCCGGACAGTACACCGGGGAGCTGTTTTTT. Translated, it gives CASSAGQYTGELFF.

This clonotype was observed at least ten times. The CDR3 DNA reads TGTGCCAGCAGGAACCCGCCCACAGATACGCAGTATTTT. Translation gives CASRNPPTDTQYF. This chain uses TRBV3-1 with TRBJ2-3; D unresolved. Germline-derived CDR1 and CDR2 are LGHDT and YNNKEL (reference sequence). V was shortened by 6 bases and J by 2 bases, with 9 bases between the two germline ends. The CDR3 extends over 13 amino acids.

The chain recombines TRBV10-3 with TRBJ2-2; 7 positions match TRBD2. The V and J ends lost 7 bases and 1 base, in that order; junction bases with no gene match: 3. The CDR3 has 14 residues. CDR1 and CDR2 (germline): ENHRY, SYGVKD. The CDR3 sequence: CAITSGGNTGELFF. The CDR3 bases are TGTGCCATCACATCGGGGGGGAACACCGGGGAGCTGTTTTTT.

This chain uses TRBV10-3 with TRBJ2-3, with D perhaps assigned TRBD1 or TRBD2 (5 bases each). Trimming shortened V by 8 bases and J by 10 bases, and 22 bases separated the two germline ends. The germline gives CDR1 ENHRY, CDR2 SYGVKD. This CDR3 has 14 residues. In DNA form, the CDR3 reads TGTGCCATCGTGTCGGGGCCCGGGGATTGGGCGCAGTATTTT. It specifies CAIVSGPGDWAQYF.

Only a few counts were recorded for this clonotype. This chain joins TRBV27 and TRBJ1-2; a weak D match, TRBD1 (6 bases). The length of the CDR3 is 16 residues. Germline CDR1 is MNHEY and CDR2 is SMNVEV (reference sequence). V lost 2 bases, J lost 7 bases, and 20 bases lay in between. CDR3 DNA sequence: TGTGCCAGCAGTTTAAGAGGGGGGGGCTACCTTGCTGGCTACACCTTC. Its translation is CASSLRGGGYLAGYTF.

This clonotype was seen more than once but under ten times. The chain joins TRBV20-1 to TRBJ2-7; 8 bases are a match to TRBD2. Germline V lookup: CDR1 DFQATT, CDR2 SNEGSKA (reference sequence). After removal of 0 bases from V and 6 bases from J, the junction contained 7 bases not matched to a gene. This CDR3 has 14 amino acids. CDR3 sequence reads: CSARDYRGGFEQYF. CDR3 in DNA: TGCAGTGCTAGAGATTACCGGGGGGGCTTCGAGCAGTACTTC.

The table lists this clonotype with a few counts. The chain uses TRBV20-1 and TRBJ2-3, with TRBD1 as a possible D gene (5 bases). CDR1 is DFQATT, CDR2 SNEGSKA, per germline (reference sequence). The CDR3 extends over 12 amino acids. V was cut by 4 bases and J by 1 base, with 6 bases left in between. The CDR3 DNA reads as TGCAGTGCTAAAGGGGGCACAGATACGCAGTATTTT. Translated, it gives CSAKGGTDTQYF.

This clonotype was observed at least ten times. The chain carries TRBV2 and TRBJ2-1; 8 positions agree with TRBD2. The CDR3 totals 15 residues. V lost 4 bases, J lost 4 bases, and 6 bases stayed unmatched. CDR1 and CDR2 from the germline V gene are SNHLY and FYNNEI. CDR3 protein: CASSVSGGLYNEQFF. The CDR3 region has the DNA TGTGCCAGCAGTGTCTCGGGGGGGCTTTACAATGAGCAGTTCTTC.

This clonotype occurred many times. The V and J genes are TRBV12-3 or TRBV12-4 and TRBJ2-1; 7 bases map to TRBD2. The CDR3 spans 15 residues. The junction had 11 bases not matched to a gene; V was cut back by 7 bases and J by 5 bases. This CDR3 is CASIRRGLKDNEQFF. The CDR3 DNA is TGTGCCAGCATTCGTCGGGGACTAAAGGACAATGAGCAGTTCTTC.

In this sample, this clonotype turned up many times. This CDR3 reads CASSLRDLTYNEQFF. The DNA of the CDR3 is TGTGCCAGCAGCCTACGGGACTTGACCTACAATGAGCAGTTCTTC. The chain combines TRBV28 with TRBJ2-1, with D tentatively TRBD2 (6 bases). With 6 bases removed from V and 2 bases from J, the gap between germline ends came to 14 bases. In germline, CDR1 is MDHEN, CDR2 SYDVKM. The CDR3 runs to 15 residues.

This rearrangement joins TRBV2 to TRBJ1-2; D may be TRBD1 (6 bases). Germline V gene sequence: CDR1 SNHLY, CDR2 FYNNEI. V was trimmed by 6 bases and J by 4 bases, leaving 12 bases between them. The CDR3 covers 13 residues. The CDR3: CASSQGQLYGYTF. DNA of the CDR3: TGTGCCAGCAGCCAAGGACAGCTCTATGGCTACACCTTC.

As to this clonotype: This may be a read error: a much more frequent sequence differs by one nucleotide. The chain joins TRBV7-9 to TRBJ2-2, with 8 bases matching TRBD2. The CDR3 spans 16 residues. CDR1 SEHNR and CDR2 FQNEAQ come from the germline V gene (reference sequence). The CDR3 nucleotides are TGTGCCAGCAGCAAAGGGGGACTAGAGAACACCGGGGAGCCGTTTTTT. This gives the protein CASSKGGLENTGEPFF.

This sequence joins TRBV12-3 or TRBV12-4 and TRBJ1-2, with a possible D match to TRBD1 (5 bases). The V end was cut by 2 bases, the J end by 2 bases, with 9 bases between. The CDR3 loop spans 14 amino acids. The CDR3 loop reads CASSLFAGNYGYTF. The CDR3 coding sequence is TGTGCCAGCAGTTTATTCGCAGGGAACTATGGCTACACCTTC.

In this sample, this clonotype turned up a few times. DNA for the CDR3: TGTGCCAGCAGCTTCGGGACAGGGGCTAGCACAGATACGCAGTATTTT. This codes for CASSFGTGASTDTQYF. The chain has TRBV6-1 and TRBJ2-3; 10 bases map to TRBD1. Trimming removed 6 bases from V and 0 bases from J; junction bases left unmatched: 6. Germline lookup yields CDR1 MNHNS and CDR2 SASEGT. There are 16 residues in the CDR3.

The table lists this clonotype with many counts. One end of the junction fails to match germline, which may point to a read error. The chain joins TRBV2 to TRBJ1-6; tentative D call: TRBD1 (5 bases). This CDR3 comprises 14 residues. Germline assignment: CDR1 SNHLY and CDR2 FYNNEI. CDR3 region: CASSGDGDNSPLHF. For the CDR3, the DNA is TGTGCCAGCAGTGGGGACGGAGATAACTCACCCCTCCACTTT.

CDR3 protein: CSGGGSENTEAFF. CDR3 nucleotides: TGCAGTGGGGGGGGTTCGGAGAACACTGAAGCTTTCTTT. V usage is TRBV29-1 and J usage is TRBJ1-1; TRBD1 might be the D (5 bases). The CDR3 runs to 13 residues. Per germline, CDR1 SQVTM and CDR2 ANQGSEA.

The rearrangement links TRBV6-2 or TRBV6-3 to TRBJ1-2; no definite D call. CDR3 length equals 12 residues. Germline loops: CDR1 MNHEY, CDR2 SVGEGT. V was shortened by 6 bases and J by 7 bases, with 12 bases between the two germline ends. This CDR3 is CASSLSAGGYTF. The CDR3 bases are TGTGCCAGCAGCCTCTCGGCTGGTGGCTACACCTTC.

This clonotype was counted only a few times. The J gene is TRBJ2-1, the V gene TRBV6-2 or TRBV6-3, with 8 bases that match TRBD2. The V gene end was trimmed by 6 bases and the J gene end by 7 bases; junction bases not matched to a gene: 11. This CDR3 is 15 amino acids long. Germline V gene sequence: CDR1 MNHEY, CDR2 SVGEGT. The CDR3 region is CASRPPGLVGNEQFF. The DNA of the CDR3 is TGTGCCAGCAGACCCCCGGGACTAGTGGGGAATGAGCAGTTCTTC.

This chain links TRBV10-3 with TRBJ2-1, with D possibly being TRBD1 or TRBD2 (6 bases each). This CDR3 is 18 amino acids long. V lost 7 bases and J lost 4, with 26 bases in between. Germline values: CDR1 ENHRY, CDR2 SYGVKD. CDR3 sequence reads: CAIKGDETRNIFYNEQFF. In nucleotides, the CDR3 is TGTGCCATCAAGGGGGACGAGACTAGGAACATATTTTACAATGAGCAGTTCTTC.

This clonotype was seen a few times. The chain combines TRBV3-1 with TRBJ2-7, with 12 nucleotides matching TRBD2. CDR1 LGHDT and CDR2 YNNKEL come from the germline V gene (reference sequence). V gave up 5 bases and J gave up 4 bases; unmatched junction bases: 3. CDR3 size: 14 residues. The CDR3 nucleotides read TGTGCCAGCAGCGCGACTAGCGGGGGTTACGAGCAGTACTTC. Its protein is CASSATSGGYEQYF.

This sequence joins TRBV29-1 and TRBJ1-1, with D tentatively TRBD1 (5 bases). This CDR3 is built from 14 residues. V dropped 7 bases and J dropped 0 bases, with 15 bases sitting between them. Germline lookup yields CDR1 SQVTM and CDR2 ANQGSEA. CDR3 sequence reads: CSGGDRLMNTEAFF. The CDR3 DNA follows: TGCAGCGGGGGGGACCGCCTCATGAACACTGAAGCTTTCTTT.

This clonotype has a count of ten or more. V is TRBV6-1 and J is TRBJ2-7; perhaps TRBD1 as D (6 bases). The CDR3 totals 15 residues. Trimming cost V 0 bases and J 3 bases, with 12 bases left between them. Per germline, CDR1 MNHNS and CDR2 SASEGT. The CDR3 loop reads CASSEAPGVGYEQYF. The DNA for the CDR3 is TGTGCCAGCAGTGAAGCTCCAGGGGTGGGCTACGAGCAGTACTTC.

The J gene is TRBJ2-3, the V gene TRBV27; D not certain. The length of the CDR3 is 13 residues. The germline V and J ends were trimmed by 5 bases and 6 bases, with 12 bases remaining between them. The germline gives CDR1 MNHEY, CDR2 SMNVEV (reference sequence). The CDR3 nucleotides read TGTGCCAGCAGTCCCTACCGTAAGGATACGCAGTATTTT. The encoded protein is CASSPYRKDTQYF.

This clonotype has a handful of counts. CDR3 sequence reads: CASSRRVTDTQYF. CDR3 bases: TGTGCCAGCAGTCGGAGAGTCACAGATACGCAGTATTTT. The chain uses TRBV7-2 and TRBJ2-3; D is uncertain. Per the germline V gene, CDR1 is SGHTA and CDR2 is FQGNSA. With 6 bases removed from V and 2 bases from J, the gap between germline ends came to 9 bases. CDR3 size: 13 residues.

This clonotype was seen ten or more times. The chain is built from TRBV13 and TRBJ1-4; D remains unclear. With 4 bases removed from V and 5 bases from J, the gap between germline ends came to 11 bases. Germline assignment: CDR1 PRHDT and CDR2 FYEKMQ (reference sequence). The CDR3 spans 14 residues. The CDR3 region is CASSSRVANEKLFF. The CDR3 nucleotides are TGTGCCAGCAGCTCCAGAGTGGCCAATGAAAAACTGTTTTTT.

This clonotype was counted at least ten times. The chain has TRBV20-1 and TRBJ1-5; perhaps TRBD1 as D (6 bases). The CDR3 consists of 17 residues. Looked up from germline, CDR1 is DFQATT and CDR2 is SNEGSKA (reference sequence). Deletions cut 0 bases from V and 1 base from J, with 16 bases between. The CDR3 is CSARDSNLRGSNQPQHF. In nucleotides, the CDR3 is TGCAGTGCTAGAGATTCAAACCTCAGGGGAAGCAATCAGCCCCAGCATTTT.

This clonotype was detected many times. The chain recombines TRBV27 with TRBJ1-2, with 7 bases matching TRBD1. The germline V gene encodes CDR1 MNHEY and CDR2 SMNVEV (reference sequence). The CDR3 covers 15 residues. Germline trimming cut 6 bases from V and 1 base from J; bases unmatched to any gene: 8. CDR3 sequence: CASRERTGLNYGYTF. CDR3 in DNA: TGTGCCAGCAGGGAGAGGACAGGCCTTAACTATGGCTACACCTTC.